A single sample gave rise to the 14 T cell receptor beta chains below, sequenced in a study of response to subunit inactivated influenza vaccine. MiXCR was run by TCRdb on the RT-PCR reads, yielding one entry per CDR3 protein. The data hold about 700,000 distinct CDR3 sequences, with about 14% observed a single time. Sequences were derived from PBMCs from blood, sampled 14 to 15 days before vaccination. All receptors derive from a man in his fifties or sixties who received an inactivated influenza vaccine.

V and J are TRBV18 and TRBJ2-1; D may be TRBD2 (5 bases). V was trimmed by 2 bases and J by 5 bases, leaving 7 bases between them. This CDR3 region has 13 residues. Germline V gives CDR1 KGHSH, CDR2 LQKENI. CDR3 sequence: CASSPFGDNEQFF. In nucleotides, the CDR3 is TGTGCCAGCTCACCATTCGGGGACAATGAGCAGTTCTTC.

This chain links TRBV3-1 with TRBJ1-2, with D possibly TRBD1 on 6 matching bases. Trimming took 4 bases from V and 3 from J, leaving 15 bases between them. Looked up from germline, CDR1 is LGHDT and CDR2 is YNNKEL (reference sequence). This CDR3 is 15 amino acids long. The CDR3 is CASSRAKQGYYGYTF. In DNA form, the CDR3 reads TGTGCCAGCAGCCGCGCGAAACAGGGATACTATGGCTACACCTTC.

The chain has TRBV2 and TRBJ1-6; 7 bases line up with TRBD1. The V segment lost 4 bases and the J segment 5 bases; nucleotides outside the gene matches: 5. CDR3 length: 15 amino acids. Germline-derived CDR1 and CDR2 are SNHLY and FYNNEI. This chain's CDR3 is CASSAFGTDNSPLHF. The CDR3 DNA reads TGTGCCAGCAGTGCTTTCGGGACAGATAATTCACCCCTCCACTTT.

This clonotype has ten or more counts. The rearrangement links TRBV30 to TRBJ2-3, with D uncertain. The CDR3 has 13 amino acids. Trimming cost V 0 bases and J 3 bases, with 7 bases left between them. The germline gives CDR1 GTSNPN, CDR2 SVGIG (reference sequence). In DNA, the CDR3 is TGTGCCTGGAGTGTCGGTGTGACAGATACGCAGTATTTT. Translating gives CAWSVGVTDTQYF.

The chain has TRBV19 and TRBJ1-1; D gene ambiguous. The CDR3 is 13 residues long. V was trimmed by 10 bases and J by 4 bases, leaving 16 bases between them. CDR1 and CDR2 from the germline V gene are LNHDA and SQIVND (reference sequence). The CDR3 nucleotides are TGTGCCACCCGGACGTCGTCGGGCACTGAAGCTTTCTTT. Translated, it gives CATRTSSGTEAFF.

This rearrangement joins TRBV20-1 to TRBJ2-3; 12 bases are a match to TRBD2. The V and J ends lost 4 bases and 1 base, in that order; junction bases with no gene match: 6. Germline CDR1 is DFQATT and CDR2 is SNEGSKA (reference sequence). The CDR3 is 16 residues long. The CDR3 loop is CSAKVASGGGTDTQYF. CDR3 in DNA: TGCAGTGCTAAGGTCGCTAGCGGGGGGGGCACAGATACGCAGTATTTT.

This clonotype was observed a few times. The V gene is TRBV10-2, the J gene TRBJ2-6; 10 nucleotides match TRBD1. CDR3 length: 17 amino acids. Per the germline V gene, CDR1 is WSHSY and CDR2 is SAAADI. With V trimmed by 4 bases and J by 3 bases, 6 bases remained unmatched. CDR3 DNA: TGCGCCAGCAGTGGTCCCGGGACAGGGGATGGGGCCAACGTCCTGACTTTC. The encoded protein is CASSGPGTGDGANVLTF.

This sequence joins TRBV20-1 and TRBJ1-1; tentatively, D is TRBD1 (6 bases). Germline V gene sequence: CDR1 DFQATT, CDR2 SNEGSKA (reference sequence). Trimming cost V 5 bases and J 4 bases, with 17 bases left between them. This CDR3 spans 14 amino acids. This CDR3 reads CSAPLPGAGTEAFF. CDR3 sequence (DNA): TGCAGTGCTCCTCTTCCAGGGGCAGGCACTGAAGCTTTCTTT.

This clonotype was found many times. CDR3 protein: CASSRSGYSTDTQYF. The CDR3 nucleotides are TGTGCCAGCAGCCGTAGCGGATATAGCACAGATACGCAGTATTTT. The chain links TRBV7-9 to TRBJ2-3; D perhaps matches TRBD2 (6 bases). Germline V gives CDR1 SEHNR, CDR2 FQNEAQ (reference sequence). V dropped 5 bases and J dropped 0 bases, with 12 bases sitting between them. The CDR3 has 15 amino acids. The whole variable domain, remainder taken from reference TRBV7-9 and TRBJ2-3, is DTGVSQNPRHKITKRGQNVTFRCDPISEHNRLYWYRQTLGQGPEFLTYFQNEAQLEKSRLLSDRFSAERPKGSFSTLEIQRTEQGDSAMYLCASSRSGYSTDTQYFGPGTRLTVL.

This clonotype was counted many times. CDR3: CASSLAVGGRNEQFF. CDR3 coding DNA: TGTGCCAGCAGTTTAGCCGTGGGGGGGAGGAATGAGCAGTTCTTC. The J gene is TRBJ2-1, the V gene TRBV12-3 or TRBV12-4; the match to TRBD2 covers 7 bases. Trimming removed 0 bases from V and 7 bases from J; junction bases left unmatched: 6. The CDR3 has 15 residues.

This clonotype was recorded at least ten times. The chain links TRBV12-3 or TRBV12-4 to TRBJ2-3; 7 bases are a match to TRBD1. The CDR3 contains 19 residues. Trimming at V came to 8 bases and at J to 0 bases, leaving 20 bases not matched to a gene. The CDR3 loop reads CASQVTTGKFVPSTDTQYF. The CDR3 DNA sequence: TGTGCCAGCCAGGTGACGACAGGGAAATTTGTACCTAGCACAGATACGCAGTATTTT.

The CDR3 DNA reads TGTGCCAGCAGCTTCAGCCCCAGGGAGACTAGCACAGATACGCAGTATTTT. Translating gives CASSFSPRETSTDTQYF. The chain is built from TRBV28 and TRBJ2-3; D may be TRBD1 or TRBD2 (5 bases each). CDR1 is MDHEN and CDR2 is SYDVKM in the germline V gene. The CDR3 loop spans 17 amino acids. V was clipped by 6 bases and J by 0 bases, with 19 bases between them.

This clonotype showed up many times. V and J are TRBV20-1 and TRBJ1-2, with 11 bases fitting TRBD1. In germline, CDR1 is DFQATT, CDR2 SNEGSKA (reference sequence). The CDR3 spans 17 residues. The ends lost 5 bases at V and 7 bases at J; junction bases unmatched: 18. The CDR3 spells CSAERGTGGSNFFGYTF. The CDR3 DNA is TGCAGTGCTGAACGAGGGACAGGGGGTTCCAACTTCTTTGGCTACACCTTC.

In its sample, this clonotype was seen a few times. The V gene is TRBV10-3, the J gene TRBJ2-3; tentative D call: TRBD1 (5 bases). V lost 4 bases and J 3 bases, leaving 11 bases between the germline ends. The CDR3 spans 14 residues. Germline CDR1 is ENHRY and CDR2 is SYGVKD. CDR3 sequence reads: CAISVGDLTDTQYF. The CDR3 DNA sequence: TGTGCCATCAGTGTAGGGGATTTAACAGATACGCAGTATTTT.